These 26 T cell receptor beta chains came from one sample sequenced in a study of blood T cells in healthy people across ages (dated by TCRdb to about 2015). The receptor library was made with 5' RACE. The instrument given in TCRdb is Illumina HiSeq 2500. A second PCR of about 7 to 12 cycles was run with a J-beta primer mix and a sample-barcoded 5' primer. TCRdb's own reprocessing of the public reads used fastp at Q25 and MiXCR and kept productive beta chains. Here each entry gathers all rows of one CDR3 protein and keeps the most common genes and DNA. The sample records 1.5 million to 2 million distinct CDR3 sequences, 34% of which are singletons. The top ten hold around 11% of the sample. Sequencing was done on a sample of blood. The receptors derive from a woman aged 25 to 39 in good health.

The chain couples TRBV20-1 to TRBJ2-1; 7 bases are a match to TRBD2. Germline values: CDR1 DFQATT, CDR2 SNEGSKA (reference sequence). Unmatched junction bases numbered 18, after V lost 6 bases and J lost 10 bases. This CDR3 has 15 residues. The CDR3: CSAPIPAAGEIEQFF. The CDR3 region has the DNA TGCAGTGCGCCTATTCCCGCTGCGGGGGAGATCGAGCAGTTCTTC.

The table lists this clonotype with a few counts. The CDR3 is CASSRSQGWEQFF. The DNA of the CDR3 is TGTGCCAGCAGCCGCTCACAGGGGTGGGAGCAGTTCTTC. The rearrangement uses TRBV3-1 and TRBJ2-1; the match to TRBD1 covers 7 bases. The CDR3 has 13 residues. Germline CDR1 LGHDT, CDR2 YNNKEL (reference sequence). Trimming removed 4 bases from V and 10 bases from J; junction bases left unmatched: 7.

This clonotype occurred a few times. The gene calls are TRBV4-1 and TRBJ2-7, with 7 bases that match TRBD2. The V gene's germline CDR1 is MGHRA and CDR2 YSYEKL. This CDR3 is built from 16 residues. The junction had 7 bases not matched to a gene; V was cut back by 2 bases and J by 0 bases. CDR3 protein: CASSQNEAGSSYEQYF. The CDR3 DNA sequence: TGCGCCAGCAGCCAAAACGAAGCGGGGAGCTCCTACGAGCAGTACTTC.

The chain is built from TRBV27 and TRBJ2-3; tentatively, D is TRBD1 or TRBD2 (6 bases each). Trimming removed 3 bases at V and 5 bases at J, with 12 bases between. This CDR3 has 14 residues. CDR1 and CDR2 (germline): MNHEY, SMNVEV (reference sequence). This CDR3 reads CASSFTGAGDTQYF. CDR3 nucleotides: TGTGCCAGCAGTTTTACGGGGGCGGGAGATACGCAGTATTTT.

In this sample, this clonotype turned up a few times. The chain links TRBV18 to TRBJ2-7; a possible D gene is TRBD2 (5 bases). The CDR3 length is 14 residues. The V gene lost 3 bases and the J gene lost 0 bases, with 9 bases spanning the gap. Germline V lookup: CDR1 KGHSH, CDR2 LQKENI. CDR3 sequence: CASSPTSPSYEQYF. For the CDR3, the DNA is TGTGCCAGCTCACCCACTAGTCCCTCCTACGAGCAGTACTTC. The variable domain in full, completed from reference TRBV18 and TRBJ2-7, reads NAGVMQNPRHLVRRRGQEARLRCSPMKGHSHVYWYRQLPEEGLKFMVYLQKENIIDESGMPKERFSAEFPKEGPSILRIQQVVRGDSAAYFCASSPTSPSYEQYFGPGTRLTVT.

This clonotype was seen ten or more times. V is TRBV5-5 and J is TRBJ2-7, with a possible D match to TRBD2 (5 bases). The germline V gene encodes CDR1 SGHKS and CDR2 YYEKEE (reference sequence). Between the trimmed V and J ends, which lost 5 bases and 0 bases, there was a span of 9 bases. CDR3 size: 13 residues. CDR3 loop: CASRHRGSYEQYF. For the CDR3, the DNA is TGTGCCAGCAGACACCGGGGCTCCTACGAGCAGTACTTC.

This sequence joins TRBV29-1 and TRBJ1-1; D ambiguous. CDR1 is SQVTM, CDR2 ANQGSEA, per germline. V shed 5 bases and J shed 3 bases, with 16 bases lying between them. CDR3 length: 14 residues. The CDR3 DNA is TGCAGCGTTTCTATCCTGGCTGTCGACACTGAAGCTTTCTTT. The encoded protein is CSVSILAVDTEAFF.

The V call is TRBV3-1, the J call TRBJ1-2; D not certain. Germline V gene data show CDR1 as LGHDT and CDR2 as YNNKEL (reference sequence). There are 16 residues in the CDR3. Trimming shortened V by 3 bases and J by 5 bases, and 19 bases separated the two germline ends. The CDR3: CASSHINSVSAYGYTF. The CDR3, as DNA: TGTGCCAGCAGCCATATCAACAGTGTGTCCGCGTATGGCTACACCTTC.

There are many counts of this clonotype. This rearrangement joins TRBV11-2 to TRBJ2-3; D not certain. The germline V and J ends were trimmed by 5 bases and 6 bases, with 18 bases remaining between them. The CDR3 spans 15 residues. The germline gives CDR1 SGHAT, CDR2 FQNNGV. As DNA, the CDR3 is TGTGCCAGCAGCATTGCCCCGTCAATGCAGGATACGCAGTATTTT. It codes for CASSIAPSMQDTQYF.

The chain is built from TRBV15 and TRBJ2-7; D tentatively reads TRBD1 or TRBD2 (6 bases each). V lost 6 bases to trimming and J lost 0 bases, with 12 bases between them. This CDR3 has 14 residues. CDR1 is LNHNV and CDR2 is YYDKDF in the germline V gene (reference sequence). Here the CDR3 reads CATSFGGGSYEQYF. CDR3 nucleotide sequence: TGTGCCACCAGTTTTGGAGGGGGCTCCTACGAGCAGTACTTC.

This sequence joins TRBV2 and TRBJ1-5; a weak D match, TRBD1 (6 bases). The CDR3 contains 13 residues. V lost 7 bases and J 9 bases, leaving 16 bases between the germline ends. Germline V lookup: CDR1 SNHLY, CDR2 FYNNEI. The CDR3 here is CASMGGGRTPQHF. CDR3 DNA: TGTGCCAGCATGGGAGGGGGGAGGACGCCCCAGCATTTT. Together with reference TRBV2 and TRBJ1-5, the CDR3 gives the full variable domain: EPEVTQTPSHQVTQMGQEVILRCVPISNHLYFYWYRQILGQKVEFLVSFYNNEISEKSEIFDDQFSVERPDGSNFTLKIRSTKLEDSAMYFCASMGGGRTPQHFGDGTRLSIL.

The chain is built from TRBV5-1 and TRBJ2-5, with a possible D match to TRBD1 (5 bases). CDR1 and CDR2 (germline): SGHRS, YFSETQ. There are 15 residues in the CDR3. The ends were cut back, 2 bases at V and 2 bases at J, with 13 bases in the middle. The CDR3 protein is CASSFGQGWQETQYF. CDR3 DNA sequence: TGCGCCAGCAGCTTTGGTCAGGGCTGGCAAGAGACCCAGTACTTC.

The rearrangement links TRBV7-6 to TRBJ1-1, with D possibly matching TRBD1 (5 bases). Deletions cut 5 bases from V and 0 bases from J, with 13 bases between. CDR3 length: 15 residues. The V gene's germline CDR1 is SGHVS and CDR2 FNYEAQ. As DNA, the CDR3 is TGTGCCAGCAGCCAATTAACAGGATTGAACACTGAAGCTTTCTTT. Residues: CASSQLTGLNTEAFF.

This clonotype was observed a handful of times. The rearrangement uses TRBV27 and TRBJ2-1; perhaps TRBD2 as D (5 bases). Germline V gene data show CDR1 as MNHEY and CDR2 as SMNVEV (reference sequence). V lost 3 bases, J lost 3 bases, and 12 bases lay in between. This CDR3 has 15 residues. DNA for the CDR3: TGTGCCAGCAGTTTGGACTCACTAAACTACAATGAGCAGTTCTTC. As protein: CASSLDSLNYNEQFF.

This clonotype was seen only a few times. This chain joins TRBV20-1 and TRBJ2-5; 9 nucleotides line up with TRBD1. Germline V gene lookup returns CDR1 DFQATT and CDR2 SNEGSKA (reference sequence). The CDR3 length is 12 residues. The CDR3 reads CTGTGGPETQYF. CDR3 bases: TGCACTGGAACAGGGGGCCCGGAGACCCAGTACTTC.

As regards this clonotype: This sequence may be a read error, since a much larger clone differs from it by one base. The rearrangement uses TRBV10-3 and TRBJ2-7, with a possible D match to TRBD1 (6 bases). Germline CDR1 and CDR2: ENHRY and SYGVKD. Trimming shortened V by 4 bases and J by 6 bases, and 7 bases separated the two germline ends. The CDR3 is 11 residues long. The CDR3 DNA is TGTGCCATCAGTGTAGGGGGCGAGCAGTACTTC. Its translation is CAISVGGEQYF.

A few counts support this clonotype. The chain uses TRBV6-4 and TRBJ1-1, with 7 bases lining up with TRBD1. The junction had 4 bases not matched to a gene; V was cut back by 5 bases and J by 7 bases. The CDR3 length is 12 residues. CDR1 MRHNA and CDR2 SNTAGT come from the germline V gene. CDR3 protein: CASSKGTDEAFF. The CDR3, as DNA: TGTGCCAGCAGTAAAGGGACAGATGAAGCTTTCTTT.

This clonotype was counted once. This chain uses TRBV3-1 with TRBJ1-2; D remains ambiguous. This CDR3 is 15 amino acids long. Germline CDR1 LGHDT, CDR2 YNNKEL (reference sequence). Trimming cost V 2 bases and J 2 bases, with 12 bases left between them. The CDR3 coding sequence is TGTGCCAGCAGCCAACGAGGGTTCGGGAACTATGGCTACACCTTC. Its protein product is CASSQRGFGNYGYTF.

This clonotype was counted a few times. The CDR3 here is CATSSPRGRRNNEQFF. In DNA form, the CDR3 reads TGTGCCACCAGCAGCCCCCGTGGCAGGCGAAACAATGAGCAGTTCTTC. This sequence joins TRBV15 and TRBJ2-1, with D unresolved. This CDR3 has 16 amino acids. Germline V lookup: CDR1 LNHNV, CDR2 YYDKDF (reference sequence). Trimming removed 3 bases at V and 5 bases at J, with 17 bases between.

The chain combines TRBV27 with TRBJ2-7, with D possibly being TRBD1 or TRBD2 (5 bases each). This CDR3 spans 15 amino acids. Germline loops: CDR1 MNHEY, CDR2 SMNVEV (reference sequence). Trimming cost V 4 bases and J 2 bases, with 15 bases left between them. Written as DNA, the CDR3 is TGTGCCAGCAGTTACGGGACCCCAAAAGCCTACGAGCAGTACTTC. As protein: CASSYGTPKAYEQYF.

The rearrangement uses TRBV5-1 and TRBJ1-1; 9 nucleotides match TRBD1. With V trimmed by 0 bases and J by 1 base, 4 bases remained unmatched. CDR1 is SGHRS and CDR2 is YFSETQ in the germline V gene. The CDR3 covers 16 residues. CDR3 in DNA: TGCGCCAGCAGCTTGGGAGGGACAGGGAGGAACACTGAAGCTTTCTTT. Translation: CASSLGGTGRNTEAFF.

This chain uses TRBV7-9 with TRBJ2-7, with 15 bases aligning to TRBD2. The J segment lost 9 bases and the V segment lost 5 bases, leaving 14 bases of the junction unmatched. The CDR3 runs 17 residues. Germline CDR1 and CDR2: SEHNR and FQNEAQ (reference sequence). As DNA, the CDR3 is TGTGCCAGCAGCCCTCGATCGAGGACTAGCGGGAGGGTGCGGCAGTACTTC. Its protein product is CASSPRSRTSGRVRQYF.

This clonotype has more than one count but fewer than ten. The chain recombines TRBV5-8 with TRBJ2-6, with 10 bases that match TRBD1. With V trimmed by 0 bases and J by 0 bases, 0 bases remained unmatched. Germline V gene sequence: CDR1 SGHTS, CDR2 YDEGEE. The CDR3 totals 17 residues. The CDR3 here is CASSLGDRGSGANVLTF. In nucleotides, the CDR3 is TGTGCCAGCAGCTTGGGGGACAGGGGCTCTGGGGCCAACGTCCTGACTTTC. Full variable domain (rest looked up from reference TRBV5-8 and TRBJ2-6): EAGVTQSPTHLIKTRGQQATLRCSPISGHTSVYWYQQALGLGLQFLLWYDEGEERNRGNFPPRFSGRQFPNYSSELNVNALELEDSALYLCASSLGDRGSGANVLTFGAGSRLTVL.

This chain connects TRBV7-2 to TRBJ2-4; unclear D gene. The CDR3 extends over 15 amino acids. The germline V gene has CDR1 SGHTA and CDR2 FQGNSA. V was pared by 4 bases and J by 7 bases, with 17 bases between. DNA of the CDR3: TGTGCCAGCAGCTCAGGACCAGGTCGGATGAACATTCAGTACTTC. This translates into CASSSGPGRMNIQYF.

The table lists this clonotype with a few counts. The chain employs TRBV3-1 and TRBJ2-7; D is possibly TRBD1 or TRBD2 (5 bases each). Trimming removed 0 bases at V and 0 bases at J, with 9 bases between. CDR1 and CDR2 (germline): LGHDT, YNNKEL (reference sequence). The CDR3 covers 15 residues. CDR3 DNA sequence: TGTGCCAGCAGCCAAGACTGGGGACCCTCCTACGAGCAGTACTTC. This gives the protein CASSQDWGPSYEQYF.

As to this clonotype: A much larger clone is a single base away; this may be a read error. The chain combines TRBV4-1 with TRBJ2-7; 8 nucleotides match TRBD1. This CDR3 region has 13 residues. Losses at the gene ends were 5 bases for V and 6 bases for J; bases not matched to a gene: 6. CDR1 is MGHRA and CDR2 is YSYEKL in the germline V gene. The CDR3 sequence is CASSCRTGFEQYF. CDR3 coding DNA: TGCGCCAGCAGCTGTCGGACAGGGTTCGAGCAGTACTTC.